A few counts support the clone carrying this T cell receptor (beta chain). The sample originates from a study of T cells after yellow fever vaccination. Study overall: Each low-cell-number fraction was prepared by means of SMART-Seq v4 Ultra Low Input.

TCRdb analysed the 5' RACE reads with MiXCR anew, one entry per CDR3 protein. This sample yields 500,000 to 550,000 distinct CDR3 sequences, of which roughly 22% are seen a single time; about 15% belongs to the top ten. Source: PBMCs, taken roughly 20 days after the first yellow fever vaccination. This TCR was sampled from a man younger than 35 who received the YFV17D yellow fever vaccine.

The CDR3 protein is CASRGNRVNTEAFF. CDR3 nucleotides: TGTGCCAGCAGAGGTAACAGGGTGAACACTGAAGCTTTCTTT. The chain carries TRBV12-3 or TRBV12-4 and TRBJ1-1; D may be TRBD1 (6 bases). The CDR3 sequence is 14 residues long. Trimming stripped 6 bases from V and 0 bases from J, with 11 bases between.